The entry that follows covers one T cell receptor beta chain sequence. What it binds is unknown. The data were obtained in a study of glioma-infiltrating T cells after dendritic cell vaccination. Notes on the study in general: TCR clonality showed no direct relationship with survival.

The table came from immunoSEQ multiplex PCR; TCRdb's copy has only in-frame clones and leaves some out. The sample has about 100,000 clones, 80% seen once. Time point noted: after dendritic cell vaccination, including at tumor progression/relapse. PBMC were collected before vaccination, two weeks after the third vaccination, and at progression. The CDR3 is 12 amino acids. The germline CDR1 and CDR2 sequences are SGHVS and FQNEAQ. V dropped 1 base and J dropped 3 bases, with 4 bases sitting between them. The sample was blood, taken after dendritic cell vaccination. This receptor was identified in a human donor with glioblastoma. The chain combines TRBV7-8 with TRBJ2-7, with D hard to call. The DNA for the CDR3 is TGTGCCAGCAGCTTAGTAGACTACGAGCAGTACTTC. This translates into CASSLVDYEQYF.